Below, 32 T cell receptor beta chains from the same sample are listed, as sequenced in a study of blood T cell repertoires in COVID-19. Sequencing used immunoSEQ multiplex PCR; TCRdb keeps in-frame clones, though not all of them. The sample carries 68,000 or so clones, around 90% recorded once. The sequenced sample was peripheral blood. The receptors here all came from a woman between 50 and 59 years old with COVID-19, enrolled during active disease.

In its sample, this clone was seen a few times. The chain recombines TRBV5-1 with TRBJ1-3; 9 bases are a match to TRBD1. Trimming cost V 2 bases and J 4 bases; bases outside gene matches: 1. Per germline, CDR1 SGHRS and CDR2 YFSETQ. This CDR3 is 14 amino acids long. CDR3 region: CASSFGTGGNTIYF. Written as DNA, the CDR3 is TGCGCCAGCAGCTTCGGGACAGGGGGAAACACCATATATTTT. The full variable domain, with the rest looked up from reference TRBV5-1 and TRBJ1-3, is KAGVTQTPRYLIKTRGQQVTLSCSPISGHRSVSWYQQTPGQGLQFLFEYFSETQRNKGNFPGRFSGRQFSNSRSEMNVSTLELGDSALYLCASSFGTGGNTIYFGEGSWLTVV.

This rearrangement joins TRBV19 to TRBJ2-2, with a tentative D call TRBD2 (6 bases). Germline V lookup: CDR1 LNHDA, CDR2 SQIVND (reference sequence). V was pared by 6 bases and J by 0 bases, with 17 bases between. CDR3 size: 17 residues. The CDR3 spells CASSLFYGGSNTGELFF. CDR3 nucleotide sequence: TGTGCCAGTAGCTTATTCTACGGGGGATCGAACACCGGGGAGCTGTTTTTT.

The chain combines TRBV28 with TRBJ2-2, with TRBD1 as a possible D gene (6 bases). CDR3 length equals 14 residues. The germline V and J ends were trimmed by 7 bases and 3 bases, with 12 bases remaining between them. Germline CDR1 reads MDHEN; CDR2 reads SYDVKM. CDR3 sequence: CASKAGVHTGELFF. CDR3 nucleotide sequence: TGTGCCAGCAAGGCAGGGGTACACACCGGGGAGCTGTTTTTT.

This clone showed up just a few times. J is TRBJ2-1 and V is TRBV7-3; 9 positions match TRBD2. Germline V gives CDR1 SGHTA, CDR2 FQGTGA. The CDR3 contains 15 residues. V lost 8 bases to trimming and J lost 10 bases; unmatched junction nucleotides: 15. CDR3 DNA: TGTGCCAGCGGGGCGGGAGGGCCGGGCCCTCGGGAGCAGTTCTTC. Its protein product is CASGAGGPGPREQFF. Full variable domain (rest looked up from reference TRBV7-3 and TRBJ2-1): GAGVSQTPSNKVTEKGKYVELRCDPISGHTALYWYRQSLGQGPEFLIYFQGTGAADDSGLPNDRFFAVRPEGSVSTLKIQRTERGDSAVYLCASGAGGPGPREQFFGPGTRLTVL.

The gene calls are TRBV5-1 and TRBJ1-3; D uncertain. The CDR3 runs to 17 residues. The V and J ends lost 0 bases and 0 bases respectively, with 13 bases between them. Germline CDR1 is SGHRS and CDR2 is YFSETQ. For the CDR3, the DNA is TGCGCCAGCAGCTTGGGGAAGGAGGACTACTCTGGAAACACCATATATTTT. Residues: CASSLGKEDYSGNTIYF.

J is TRBJ1-2 and V is TRBV19; a weak D match, TRBD1 (5 bases). This CDR3 comprises 15 residues. Looked up from germline, CDR1 is LNHDA and CDR2 is SQIVND (reference sequence). The ends were cut back, 5 bases at V and 6 bases at J, with 19 bases in the middle. CDR3 bases: TGTGCCAGTAGTGCATGGGACTTCTTAGGCCATGGCTACACCTTC. Its translation is CASSAWDFLGHGYTF.

V gene TRBV6-2 or TRBV6-3 combines with J gene TRBJ2-3; D uncertain. CDR3 length equals 14 residues. V gave up 2 bases and J gave up 1 base, with 7 bases separating them. CDR1 MNHEY and CDR2 SVGEGT come from the germline V gene. The DNA of the CDR3 is TGTGCCAGCAGTTACCCAAGCCGCACAGATACGCAGTATTTT. Residues: CASSYPSRTDTQYF.

The rearrangement joins TRBV19 to TRBJ2-3; D perhaps matches TRBD2 (6 bases). Germline assignment: CDR1 LNHDA and CDR2 SQIVND (reference sequence). V shed 10 bases and J shed 1 base, with 12 bases lying between them. This CDR3 is built from 13 residues. CDR3 in amino acids: CATKGGGTDTQYF. The CDR3 DNA follows: TGTGCCACCAAGGGAGGAGGCACAGATACGCAGTATTTT.

The chain couples TRBV10-3 to TRBJ2-1, with D possibly matching TRBD1 (6 bases). CDR1 and CDR2 from the germline V gene are ENHRY and SYGVKD. The CDR3 runs to 11 residues. Deletions cut 6 bases from V and 9 bases from J, with 9 bases between. CDR3 nucleotides: TGTGCCATCAGCCAACAGGGTGAGCAGTTCTTC. Translated: CAISQQGEQFF.

This chain joins TRBV10-3 and TRBJ2-1; D remains unclear. The CDR3 has 12 residues. Germline V gene sequence: CDR1 ENHRY, CDR2 SYGVKD. Deletions cut 3 bases from V and 7 bases from J, with 7 bases between. The CDR3 reads CAISDSRNEQFF. CDR3 nucleotides: TGTGCCATCAGTGACTCCAGGAATGAGCAGTTCTTC.

The chain links TRBV10-3 to TRBJ2-2; 7 bases agree with TRBD2. Germline CDR1 ENHRY, CDR2 SYGVKD. This CDR3 contains 14 residues. Losses at the gene ends were 9 bases for V and 2 bases for J; bases not matched to a gene: 6. CDR3 loop: CAIRTSRNTGELFF. Here the CDR3 DNA reads TGTGCCATTCGGACTAGTCGAAACACCGGGGAGCTGTTTTTT.

This sequence joins TRBV10-3 and TRBJ2-1; 12 bases fit TRBD2. CDR1 is ENHRY and CDR2 is SYGVKD in the germline V gene. The J segment lost 4 bases and the V segment lost 10 bases, leaving 5 bases of the junction unmatched. This CDR3 spans 14 amino acids. The CDR3 DNA reads as TGTGCCACAACCGGGACTAGCGGGTACAATGAGCAGTTCTTC. Translating gives CATTGTSGYNEQFF.

Only one count was recorded for this clone. This chain links TRBV5-1 with TRBJ2-5, with D unresolved. CDR3 length: 13 amino acids. The germline V and J ends were trimmed by 7 bases and 5 bases, with 15 bases remaining between them. Germline CDR1 is SGHRS and CDR2 is YFSETQ. The CDR3 is CASSTGIQETQYF. CDR3 nucleotides: TGCGCCAGCTCGACGGGTATCCAGGAGACCCAGTACTTC.

This clone was counted a single time. This sequence joins TRBV12-3 or TRBV12-4 and TRBJ2-2; D unclear. V gave up 2 bases and J gave up 7 bases, with 5 bases separating them. This CDR3 is built from 12 residues. CDR3 in DNA: TGTGCCAGCAGTTTACCCTTCGGGGAGCTGTTTTTT. Translation gives CASSLPFGELFF.

The chain is built from TRBV5-4 and TRBJ2-7; D is possibly TRBD2 (6 bases). CDR1 and CDR2 from the germline V gene are SGHNT and YYREEE (reference sequence). This CDR3 comprises 14 residues. V lost 0 bases to trimming and J lost 5 bases, with 12 bases between them. CDR3: CASSLGREIHEQYF. The CDR3 nucleotides are TGTGCCAGCAGCTTGGGTCGGGAGATCCACGAGCAGTACTTC.

This chain joins TRBV6-2 or TRBV6-3 and TRBJ2-7, with 8 bases matching TRBD1. V was clipped by 4 bases and J by 6 bases; unmatched bases: 5. This CDR3 is built from 13 residues. CDR1 is MNHEY, CDR2 SVGEGT, per germline. For the CDR3, the DNA is TGTGCCAGCAGTTCTACAGGGGGTAGCGAGCAGTACTTC. Translating it yields CASSSTGGSEQYF.

The chain combines TRBV6-2 or TRBV6-3 with TRBJ2-1; no clear D. The CDR3 length is 12 residues. Deletions cut 2 bases from V and 13 bases from J, with 12 bases between. The germline V gene has CDR1 MNHEY and CDR2 SVGEGT. The chain's CDR3 is CASSYGLTYQFF. CDR3 DNA sequence: TGTGCCAGCAGTTACGGATTGACTTATCAGTTCTTC.

V is TRBV7-9 and J is TRBJ2-5; perhaps TRBD2 as D (6 bases). Between the trimmed V and J ends, which lost 0 bases and 1 base, there was a span of 12 bases. Germline V lookup: CDR1 SEHNR, CDR2 FQNEAQ (reference sequence). This CDR3 has 16 residues. In DNA, the CDR3 is TGTGCCAGCAGCTTAGCGGGGGGACGGGTCCAAGAGACCCAGTACTTC. It is translated as CASSLAGGRVQETQYF. Based on the CDR3 plus reference TRBV7-9 and TRBJ2-5, the full variable domain is DTGVSQNPRHKITKRGQNVTFRCDPISEHNRLYWYRQTLGQGPEFLTYFQNEAQLEKSRLLSDRFSAERPKGSFSTLEIQRTEQGDSAMYLCASSLAGGRVQETQYFGPGTRLLVL.

The rearrangement links TRBV2 to TRBJ2-7; TRBD1 matches 12 bases. There are 15 residues in the CDR3. Trimming cost V 5 bases and J 5 bases; bases outside gene matches: 7. CDR1 and CDR2 from the germline V gene are SNHLY and FYNNEI. The CDR3 is CASSPRGQGAHEQYF. The CDR3 nucleotides read TGTGCCAGCAGTCCTAGGGGACAGGGGGCCCACGAGCAGTACTTC.

CDR3 region: CASRNSGFAGVGETQYF. The CDR3 DNA sequence: TGTGCCAGCAGGAATTCAGGGTTTGCGGGAGTGGGGGAGACCCAGTACTTC. The V and J genes are TRBV28 and TRBJ2-5; 7 bases agree with TRBD2. The CDR3 contains 17 residues. With V trimmed by 6 bases and J by 5 bases, 18 bases remained unmatched. The germline CDR1 and CDR2 sequences are MDHEN and SYDVKM.

The CDR3 region has the DNA TGTGCCAGCAGCCAAACAGTTACCTACGAGCAGTACTTC. Its translation: CASSQTVTYEQYF. The chain has TRBV4-2 and TRBJ2-7; D gene ambiguous. The germline gives CDR1 LGHNA, CDR2 YNFKEQ. V lost 2 bases and J 2 bases, leaving 7 bases between the germline ends. The CDR3 covers 13 residues.

The rearrangement uses TRBV7-3 and TRBJ2-2; D is possibly TRBD1 (5 bases). V lost 5 bases, J lost 0 bases, and 19 bases lay in between. Germline CDR1 is SGHTA and CDR2 is FQGTGA. The CDR3 runs to 18 residues. The CDR3 nucleotides read TGTGCCAGCAGCCCCCTCCCCCCAGGGTCCGCGAACACCGGGGAGCTGTTTTTT. It translates to CASSPLPPGSANTGELFF.

The chain uses TRBV19 and TRBJ2-7; D might be TRBD1 (6 bases). V was trimmed by 6 bases and J by 4 bases, leaving 7 bases between them. The CDR3 is 11 amino acids. Germline CDR1 and CDR2: LNHDA and SQIVND (reference sequence). CDR3 bases: TGTGCCAGTAGCCAGGGGTACGAGCAGTACTTC. This encodes CASSQGYEQYF. Variable domain in full (rest from reference TRBV19 and TRBJ2-7): DGGITQSPKYLFRKEGQNVTLSCEQNLNHDAMYWYRQDPGQGLRLIYYSQIVNDFQKGDIAEGYSVSREKKESFPLTVTSAQKNPTAFYLCASSQGYEQYFGPGTRLTVT.

This clone has more than one count but fewer than ten. The V call is TRBV10-3, the J call TRBJ2-5; 8 bases match TRBD1. CDR1 is ENHRY, CDR2 SYGVKD, per germline. J lost 4 bases, V lost 3 bases, and 4 bases had no gene match. CDR3 length: 14 amino acids. The CDR3 DNA reads TGTGCCATCAGTGACCCGACAGGGGTAGAGACCCAGTACTTC. Amino acids: CAISDPTGVETQYF.

The V and J genes are TRBV5-4 and TRBJ2-7, with 7 bases that match TRBD2. CDR1 is SGHNT and CDR2 is YYREEE in the germline V gene (reference sequence). The V and J ends lost 0 bases and 4 bases, in that order; junction bases with no gene match: 7. This CDR3 spans 15 amino acids. In nucleotides, the CDR3 is TGTGCCAGCAGCTTGGGGGGGGGTCCTCGGTACGAGCAGTACTTC. Translating gives CASSLGGGPRYEQYF.

The gene calls are TRBV30 and TRBJ2-1; 10 bases map to TRBD2. CDR1 and CDR2 (germline): GTSNPN, SVGIG (reference sequence). CDR3 length: 16 residues. The junction had 8 bases not matched to a gene; V was cut back by 0 bases and J by 6 bases. The CDR3 DNA reads as TGTGCCTGGAGTGTACGTTTGCTAGCGGGAGCCAATGAGCAGTTCTTC. The encoded protein is CAWSVRLLAGANEQFF.

The J gene is TRBJ2-3, the V gene TRBV28, with 8 bases identical to TRBD2. Germline loops: CDR1 MDHEN, CDR2 SYDVKM. Trimming took 3 bases from V and 5 from J; bases not matched to a gene: 7. This CDR3 has 15 amino acids. This chain's CDR3 is CASSFLTGGRDTQYF. The CDR3 DNA follows: TGTGCCAGCAGTTTCCTCACGGGAGGGCGAGATACGCAGTATTTT. The full variable domain, its missing parts supplied by reference TRBV28 and TRBJ2-3, is DVKVTQSSRYLVKRTGEKVFLECVQDMDHENMFWYRQDPGLGLRLIYFSYDVKMKEKGDIPEGYSVSREKKERFSLILESASTNQTSMYLCASSFLTGGRDTQYFGPGTRLTVL.

The chain uses TRBV30 and TRBJ2-1; 16 nucleotides match TRBD2. Germline assignment: CDR1 GTSNPN and CDR2 SVGIG (reference sequence). CDR3 length: 17 residues. V lost 2 bases, J lost 6 bases, and 7 bases stayed unmatched. CDR3 nucleotide sequence: TGTGCCTGGAGTACGGGACTAGCGGGAGGGCCTTTCAATGAGCAGTTCTTC. Amino acid sequence: CAWSTGLAGGPFNEQFF. The complete variable domain, with remaining parts taken from reference TRBV30 and TRBJ2-1, reads SQTIHQWPATLVQPVGSPLSLECTVEGTSNPNLYWYRQAAGRGLQLLFYSVGIGQISSEVPQNLSASRPQDRQFILSSKKLLLSDSGFYLCAWSTGLAGGPFNEQFFGPGTRLTVL.

The chain couples TRBV7-9 to TRBJ2-3; possibly TRBD2 for D (5 bases). CDR1 SEHNR and CDR2 FQNEAQ come from the germline V gene (reference sequence). This CDR3 region has 16 residues. V was trimmed by 7 bases and J by 0 bases, leaving 17 bases between them. The CDR3, as DNA: TGTGCCAGCACCCGACTACGTCCGCGGAGCACAGATACGCAGTATTTT. It codes for CASTRLRPRSTDTQYF.

V usage is TRBV5-1 and J usage is TRBJ2-7; tentatively, D is TRBD1 (5 bases). This CDR3 has 13 residues. Germline V gene lookup returns CDR1 SGHRS and CDR2 YFSETQ. Trimming left V 4 bases short and J 3 bases short, with 11 bases between. CDR3 loop: CASSEPRVYEQYF. CDR3 nucleotide sequence: TGCGCCAGCAGCGAGCCCAGGGTCTACGAGCAGTACTTC.

The chain recombines TRBV7-2 with TRBJ1-1; no definite D call. CDR1 and CDR2 (germline): SGHTA, FQGNSA. V shed 0 bases and J shed 8 bases, with 7 bases lying between them. CDR3 size: 12 residues. CDR3 protein: CASSLASGEAFF. DNA of the CDR3: TGTGCCAGCAGCTTAGCGTCCGGGGAAGCTTTCTTT.

The chain carries TRBV11-2 and TRBJ2-2; D perhaps matches TRBD2 (5 bases). The ends were cut back, 1 base at V and 4 bases at J, with 19 bases in the middle. Germline CDR1 is SGHAT and CDR2 is FQNNGV. The CDR3 runs to 18 residues. CDR3 sequence (DNA): TGTGCCAGCAGCTTAGTAGGCGGGTCCGGTCGGGTCACCGGGGAGCTGTTTTTT. Its translation: CASSLVGGSGRVTGELFF.